This TCR beta chain was recovered during a study of cytomegalovirus exposure and HLA in healthy donors. Findings and caveats of the study: Later analysis identified about 18,000 TCR beta sequences associated with HLA alleles, using a false discovery rate threshold of 0.05.

This clone was picked up one time. Its antigen is unidentified. 60 Vbeta and 13 Jbeta primers were used in PCR. Produced via immunoSEQ multiplex PCR; TCRdb's table is partial and in-frame only. The sample contains about 89,000 clones, 75% to 90% of which appear only once. V was clipped by 5 bases and J by 8 bases; unmatched bases: 7. The CDR3 extends over 14 amino acids. Germline CDR1 and CDR2: SGHNT and YYREEE (reference sequence). Sequenced sample: PBMCs. This rearrangement joins TRBV5-4 to TRBJ1-6; 7 bases line up with TRBD1. The source is a man aged 40-49 years in good health and CMV-seropositive. CDR3 sequence (DNA): TGTGCCAGCAGGTCGGGACAGATTGATTCACCCCTCCACTTT. This sequence encodes CASRSGQIDSPLHF.